This T cell receptor beta chain was identified during a study of cytotoxic CD8 clonotypes in ibrutinib-treated CLL. About the study: The study included approximately 10 relapsed/refractory and roughly 15 treatment-naive patients; 17 had IGHV unmutated disease.

The length of the CDR3 is 13 residues. The V gene lost 2 bases and the J gene lost 6 bases, with 10 bases spanning the gap. Germline-derived CDR1 and CDR2 are MNHEY and SVGAGI. General study findings and limits: Public clonotypes occurred uncommonly; on treatment, they contracted or remained stable.

TCRdb keeps only in-frame clones here, not all; method: immunoSEQ multiplex PCR. The sample records about 25,000 clones, roughly two thirds being singletons. In its sample, this clone was seen a few times. The antigen is not known. Sequencing used PBMCs, obtained at disease progression, from a patient treated with ibrutinib. The sequence was obtained from a human donor with chronic lymphocytic leukemia. This chain connects TRBV6-5 to TRBJ1-2, with a weak D call TRBD1 (5 bases). The CDR3 DNA reads as TGTGCCAGCAGTTACCCTCAGGGAAATGGCTACACCTTC. It codes for CASSYPQGNGYTF.